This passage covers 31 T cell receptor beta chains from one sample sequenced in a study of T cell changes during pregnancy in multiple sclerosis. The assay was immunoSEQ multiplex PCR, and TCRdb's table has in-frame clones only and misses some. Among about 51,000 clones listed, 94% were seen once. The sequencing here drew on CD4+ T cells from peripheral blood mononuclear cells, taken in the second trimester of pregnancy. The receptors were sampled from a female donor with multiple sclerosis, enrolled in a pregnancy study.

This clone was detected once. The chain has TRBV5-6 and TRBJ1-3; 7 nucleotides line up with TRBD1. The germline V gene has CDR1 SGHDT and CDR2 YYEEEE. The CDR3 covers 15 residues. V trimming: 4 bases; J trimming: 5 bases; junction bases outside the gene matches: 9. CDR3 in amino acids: CASSPPDRARNTIYF. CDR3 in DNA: TGTGCCAGCAGCCCGCCCGACAGGGCTAGAAACACCATATATTTT.

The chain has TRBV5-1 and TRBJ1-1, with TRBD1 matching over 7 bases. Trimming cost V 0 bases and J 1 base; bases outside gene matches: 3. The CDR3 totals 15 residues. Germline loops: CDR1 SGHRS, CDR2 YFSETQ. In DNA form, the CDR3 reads TGCGCCAGCAGCTTGGTGAAGGGGGCGAACACTGAAGCTTTCTTT. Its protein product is CASSLVKGANTEAFF.

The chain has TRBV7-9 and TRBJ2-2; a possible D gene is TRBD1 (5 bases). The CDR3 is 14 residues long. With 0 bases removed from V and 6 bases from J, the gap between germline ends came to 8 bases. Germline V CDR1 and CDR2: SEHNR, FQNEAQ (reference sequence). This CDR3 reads CASSLAWGSGELFF. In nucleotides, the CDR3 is TGTGCCAGCAGCTTAGCCTGGGGCTCCGGGGAGCTGTTTTTT.

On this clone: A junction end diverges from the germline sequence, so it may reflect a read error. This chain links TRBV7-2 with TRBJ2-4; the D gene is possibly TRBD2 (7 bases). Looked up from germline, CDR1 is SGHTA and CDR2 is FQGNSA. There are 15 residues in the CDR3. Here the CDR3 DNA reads TGTGCCAGCAGCTTAGGTCGGGGGGCCAATAACATTCAGTACTTC. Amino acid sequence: CASSLGRGANNIQYF.

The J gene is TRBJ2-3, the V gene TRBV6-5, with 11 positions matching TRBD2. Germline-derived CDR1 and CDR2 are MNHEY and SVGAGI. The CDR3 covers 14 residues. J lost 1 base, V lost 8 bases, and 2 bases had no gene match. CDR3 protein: CASGTSGRTDTQYF. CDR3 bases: TGTGCCAGCGGGACTAGCGGCCGCACAGATACGCAGTATTTT.

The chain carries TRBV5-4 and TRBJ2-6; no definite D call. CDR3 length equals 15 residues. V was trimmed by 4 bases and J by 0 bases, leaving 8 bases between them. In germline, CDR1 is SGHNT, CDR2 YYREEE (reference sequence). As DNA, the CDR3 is TGTGCCAGCAGCGAACAAAACTCTGGGGCCAACGTCCTGACTTTC. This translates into CASSEQNSGANVLTF.

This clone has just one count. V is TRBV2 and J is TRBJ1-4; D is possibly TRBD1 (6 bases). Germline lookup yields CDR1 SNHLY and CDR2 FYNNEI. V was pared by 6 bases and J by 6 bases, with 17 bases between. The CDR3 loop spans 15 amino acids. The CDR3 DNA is TGTGCCAGCAGACCCGACAGGTTGGCATATGAAAAACTGTTTTTT. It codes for CASRPDRLAYEKLFF.

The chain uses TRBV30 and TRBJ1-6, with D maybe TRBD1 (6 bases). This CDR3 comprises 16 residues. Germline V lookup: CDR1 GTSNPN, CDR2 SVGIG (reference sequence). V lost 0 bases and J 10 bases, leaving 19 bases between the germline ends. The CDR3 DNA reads TGTGCCTGGAGTGTCGGGGGCAGCGGGAGATTATCACCCCTCCACTTT. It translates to CAWSVGGSGRLSPLHF. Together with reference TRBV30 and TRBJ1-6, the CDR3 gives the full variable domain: SQTIHQWPATLVQPVGSPLSLECTVEGTSNPNLYWYRQAAGRGLQLLFYSVGIGQISSEVPQNLSASRPQDRQFILSSKKLLLSDSGFYLCAWSVGGSGRLSPLHFGNGTRLTVT.

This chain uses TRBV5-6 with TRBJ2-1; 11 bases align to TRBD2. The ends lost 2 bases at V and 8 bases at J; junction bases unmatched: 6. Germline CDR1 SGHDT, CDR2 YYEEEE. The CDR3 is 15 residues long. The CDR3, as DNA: TGTGCCAGCAGCTTACTAGCGGGGGTAATCGATGAGCAGTTCTTC. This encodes CASSLLAGVIDEQFF.

CDR3 nucleotide sequence: TGTGCCAGCAGCTTACAGGGAACCCACGAGCAGTACTTC. Its translation: CASSLQGTHEQYF. The chain links TRBV5-4 to TRBJ2-7, with D possibly matching TRBD1 (6 bases). Germline CDR1 is SGHNT and CDR2 is YYREEE (reference sequence). V was shortened by 2 bases and J by 5 bases, with 11 bases between the two germline ends. The CDR3 covers 13 residues.

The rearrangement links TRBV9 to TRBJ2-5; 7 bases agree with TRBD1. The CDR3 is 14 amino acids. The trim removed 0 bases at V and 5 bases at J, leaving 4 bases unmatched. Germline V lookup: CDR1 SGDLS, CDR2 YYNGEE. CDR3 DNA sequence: TGTGCCAGCAGCGTAGAAGGGGGCTGGGAGACCCAGTACTTC. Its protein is CASSVEGGWETQYF.

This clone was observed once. The CDR3 sequence is CASVKGLNTEAFF. The CDR3 region has the DNA TGTGCCAGTGTTAAGGGGCTGAACACTGAAGCTTTCTTT. The chain recombines TRBV19 with TRBJ1-1; a weak D match, TRBD1 (5 bases). V was pared by 8 bases and J by 0 bases, with 10 bases between. The CDR3 spans 13 residues. Germline V gene lookup returns CDR1 LNHDA and CDR2 SQIVND (reference sequence).

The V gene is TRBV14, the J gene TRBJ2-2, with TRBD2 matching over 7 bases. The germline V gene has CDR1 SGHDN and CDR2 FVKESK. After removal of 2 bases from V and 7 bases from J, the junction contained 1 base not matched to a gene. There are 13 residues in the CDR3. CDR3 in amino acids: CASSQQRGGELFF. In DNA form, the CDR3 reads TGTGCCAGCAGCCAACAGCGGGGCGGGGAGCTGTTTTTT. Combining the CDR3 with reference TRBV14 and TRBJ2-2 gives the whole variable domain EAGVTQFPSHSVIEKGQTVTLRCDPISGHDNLYWYRRVMGKEIKFLLHFVKESKQDESGMPNNRFLAERTGGTYSTLKVQPAELEDSGVYFCASSQQRGGELFFGEGSRLTVL.

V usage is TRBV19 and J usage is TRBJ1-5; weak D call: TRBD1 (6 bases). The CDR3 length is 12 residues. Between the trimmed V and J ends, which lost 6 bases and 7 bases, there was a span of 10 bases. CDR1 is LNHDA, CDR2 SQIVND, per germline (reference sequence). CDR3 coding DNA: TGTGCCAGTAGCAGGGGAGGGCAGCCCCAGCATTTT. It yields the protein CASSRGGQPQHF.

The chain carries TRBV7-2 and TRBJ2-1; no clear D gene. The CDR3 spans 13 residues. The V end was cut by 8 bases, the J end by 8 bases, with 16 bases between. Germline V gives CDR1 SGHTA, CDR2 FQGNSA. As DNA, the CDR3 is TGTGCCAGCGCCATCAGGCCAGTACATGAGCAGTTCTTC. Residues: CASAIRPVHEQFF.

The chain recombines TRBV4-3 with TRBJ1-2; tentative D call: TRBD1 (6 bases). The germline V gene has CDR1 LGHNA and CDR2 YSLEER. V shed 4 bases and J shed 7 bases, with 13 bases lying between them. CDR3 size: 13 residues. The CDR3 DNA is TGCGCCAGCAGCCCATTTACAGGGATTGGCTACACCTTC. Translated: CASSPFTGIGYTF.

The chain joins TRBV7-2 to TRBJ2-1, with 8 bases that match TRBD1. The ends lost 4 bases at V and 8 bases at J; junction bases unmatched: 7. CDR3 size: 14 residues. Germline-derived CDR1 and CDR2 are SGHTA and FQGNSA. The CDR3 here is CASSSRTGSYEQFF. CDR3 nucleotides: TGTGCCAGCAGCTCCCGGACAGGGAGTTATGAGCAGTTCTTC. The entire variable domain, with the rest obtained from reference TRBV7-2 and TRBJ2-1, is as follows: GAGVSQSPSNKVTEKGKDVELRCDPISGHTALYWYRQSLGQGLEFLIYFQGNSAPDKSGLPSDRFSAERTGGSVSTLTIQRTQQEDSAVYLCASSSRTGSYEQFFGPGTRLTVL.

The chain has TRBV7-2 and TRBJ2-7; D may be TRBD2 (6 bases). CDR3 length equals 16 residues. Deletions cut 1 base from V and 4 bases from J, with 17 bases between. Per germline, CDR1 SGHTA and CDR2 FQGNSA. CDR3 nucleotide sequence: TGTGCCAGCAGCTTAGGAGGGACTTCCCTGACGTACGAGCAGTACTTC. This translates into CASSLGGTSLTYEQYF.

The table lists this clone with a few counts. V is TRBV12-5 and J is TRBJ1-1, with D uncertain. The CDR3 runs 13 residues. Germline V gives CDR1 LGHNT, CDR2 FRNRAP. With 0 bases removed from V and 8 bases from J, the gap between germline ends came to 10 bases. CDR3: CASGLVPGQEAFF. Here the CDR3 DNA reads TGTGCTAGTGGTTTGGTACCTGGGCAGGAAGCTTTCTTT.

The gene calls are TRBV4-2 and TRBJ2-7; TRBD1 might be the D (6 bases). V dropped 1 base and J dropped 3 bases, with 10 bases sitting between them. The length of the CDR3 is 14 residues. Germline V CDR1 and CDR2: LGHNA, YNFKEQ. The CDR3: CASSQGDNGYEQYF. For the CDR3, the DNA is TGTGCCAGCAGCCAAGGGGACAATGGCTACGAGCAGTACTTC.

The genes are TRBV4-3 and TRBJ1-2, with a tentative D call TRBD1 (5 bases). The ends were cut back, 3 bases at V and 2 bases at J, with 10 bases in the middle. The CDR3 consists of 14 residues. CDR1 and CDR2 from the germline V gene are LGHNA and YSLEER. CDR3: CASSQGPSNYGYTF. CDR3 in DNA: TGCGCCAGCAGCCAGGGGCCTTCCAACTATGGCTACACCTTC.

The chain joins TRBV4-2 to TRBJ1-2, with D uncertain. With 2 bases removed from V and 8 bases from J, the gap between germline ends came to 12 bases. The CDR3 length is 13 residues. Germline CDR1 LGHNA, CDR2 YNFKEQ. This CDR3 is CASSQPPGMGYTF. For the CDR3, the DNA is TGTGCCAGCAGCCAACCCCCGGGGATGGGCTACACCTTC.

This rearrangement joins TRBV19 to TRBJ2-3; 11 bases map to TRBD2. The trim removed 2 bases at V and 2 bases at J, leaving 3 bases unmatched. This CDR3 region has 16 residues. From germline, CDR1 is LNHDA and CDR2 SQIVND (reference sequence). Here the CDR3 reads CASSILAGGLTDTQYF. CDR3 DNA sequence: TGTGCCAGTAGTATACTAGCGGGGGGTCTCACAGATACGCAGTATTTT.

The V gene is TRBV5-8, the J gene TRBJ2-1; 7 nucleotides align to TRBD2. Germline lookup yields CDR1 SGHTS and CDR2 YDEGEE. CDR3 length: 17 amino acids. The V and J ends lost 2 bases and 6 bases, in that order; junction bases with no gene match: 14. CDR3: CASSFQLGGGVVNEQFF. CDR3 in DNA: TGTGCCAGCAGCTTTCAATTAGGTGGGGGGGTGGTCAATGAGCAGTTCTTC. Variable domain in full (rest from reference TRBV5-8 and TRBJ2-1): EAGVTQSPTHLIKTRGQQATLRCSPISGHTSVYWYQQALGLGLQFLLWYDEGEERNRGNFPPRFSGRQFPNYSSELNVNALELEDSALYLCASSFQLGGGVVNEQFFGPGTRLTVL.

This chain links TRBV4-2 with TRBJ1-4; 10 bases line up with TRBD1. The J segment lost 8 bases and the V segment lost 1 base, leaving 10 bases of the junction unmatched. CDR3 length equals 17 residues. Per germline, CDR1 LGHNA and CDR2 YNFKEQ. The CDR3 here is CASSQGGKGQGLEKLFF. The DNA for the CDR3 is TGTGCCAGCAGCCAAGGGGGGAAGGGACAGGGGTTGGAAAAACTGTTTTTT.

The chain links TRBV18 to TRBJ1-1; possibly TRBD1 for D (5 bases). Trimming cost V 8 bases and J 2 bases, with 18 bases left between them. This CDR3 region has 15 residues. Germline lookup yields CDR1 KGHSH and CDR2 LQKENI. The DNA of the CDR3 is TGTGCCAGCGCCCCGGGGGGGGTCGTAAACACTGAAGCTTTCTTT. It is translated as CASAPGGVVNTEAFF.

In DNA form, the CDR3 reads TGTGCCAGCAGGGGGAGACGGACAGGGGGCGTAAATAGCAATCAGCCCCAGCATTTT. Translated, it gives CASRGRRTGGVNSNQPQHF. The V gene is TRBV28, the J gene TRBJ1-5; 11 nucleotides agree with TRBD1. CDR1 and CDR2 from the germline V gene are MDHEN and SYDVKM. CDR3 length equals 19 residues. V lost 6 bases and J lost 0; bases outside the gene matches: 13.

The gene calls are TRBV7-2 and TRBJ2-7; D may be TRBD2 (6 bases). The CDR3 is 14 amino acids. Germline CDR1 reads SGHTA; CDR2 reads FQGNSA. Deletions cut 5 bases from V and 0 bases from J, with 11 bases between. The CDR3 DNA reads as TGTGCCAGCAGCCGGGACGGGAGCTCCTACGAGCAGTACTTC. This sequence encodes CASSRDGSSYEQYF.

The CDR3 sequence: CASSLDLAGGRQETQYF. The CDR3 DNA reads TGTGCCAGCAGCTTAGACTTAGCGGGGGGGCGACAAGAGACCCAGTACTTC. The chain employs TRBV11-2 and TRBJ2-5; 11 bases are shared with TRBD2. Germline CDR1 is SGHAT and CDR2 is FQNNGV. CDR3 length: 17 residues. The trim removed 0 bases at V and 2 bases at J, leaving 5 bases unmatched. The variable domain in full, with the rest retrieved from reference TRBV11-2 and TRBJ2-5, is EAGVAQSPRYKIIEKRQSVAFWCNPISGHATLYWYQQILGQGPKLLIQFQNNGVVDDSQLPKDRFSAERLKGVDSTLKIQPAKLEDSAVYLCASSLDLAGGRQETQYFGPGTRLLVL.

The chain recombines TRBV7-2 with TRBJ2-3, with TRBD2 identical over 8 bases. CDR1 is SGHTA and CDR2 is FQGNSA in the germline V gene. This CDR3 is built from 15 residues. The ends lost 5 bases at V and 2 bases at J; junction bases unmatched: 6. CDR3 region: CASSPLSGATDTQYF. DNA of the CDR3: TGTGCCAGCAGCCCTCTTAGCGGGGCCACAGATACGCAGTATTTT. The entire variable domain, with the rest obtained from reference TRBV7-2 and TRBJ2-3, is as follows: GAGVSQSPSNKVTEKGKDVELRCDPISGHTALYWYRQSLGQGLEFLIYFQGNSAPDKSGLPSDRFSAERTGGSVSTLTIQRTQQEDSAVYLCASSPLSGATDTQYFGPGTRLTVL.

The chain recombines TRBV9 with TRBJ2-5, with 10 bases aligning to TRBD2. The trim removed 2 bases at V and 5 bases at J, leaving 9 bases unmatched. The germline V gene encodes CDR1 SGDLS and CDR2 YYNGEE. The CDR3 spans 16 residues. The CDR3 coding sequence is TGTGCCAGCAGCGTGCGAGCGGGGGGGTACCCTGAGACCCAGTACTTC. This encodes CASSVRAGGYPETQYF.